This TCR beta chain comes out of a study of human T cells and chemical hapten exposure. Study overall: The sensitizing agent was 2% DPC, placed on roughly 2 cm by roughly 2 cm of upper inner arm skin. After 6 days, upper back 0.01% DPC patch tests were scored.

TCRdb passed the RACE reads through MiXCR, listing each CDR3 protein once. Altogether roughly 380,000 distinct CDR3 sequences are present, roughly 6.3% being singletons, with the ten largest covering over 5.5%. The time point is: patch test 2, 6 weeks after DPC sensitization. The treatment is: therapeutic diphenylcyclopropenone sensitization with weekly scalp DPC. Alopecia patients, 18 to 70 years old and DPC-suitable, served as donors. This CDR3 region has 15 residues. CDR1 and CDR2 (germline): SQVTM, ANQGSEA. V dropped 2 bases and J dropped 2 bases, with 15 bases sitting between them. This clonotype was found many times.

The origin of this receptor is a woman younger than 35 with alopecia areata. Some clones in this sample may be carry-over from other donors' samples. The rearrangement uses TRBV29-1 and TRBJ1-2, with D possibly being TRBD1 (6 bases). The sample was whole blood, taken in connection with sensitization to the hapten diphenylcyclopropenone (DPC). CDR3 amino acids: CSVERGDSANYGYTF. CDR3 DNA: TGCAGCGTTGAAAGGGGGGACTCTGCGAACTATGGCTACACCTTC.